These 19 T cell receptor beta chains were sequenced from one sample in a study of blood T cell repertoires in COVID-19. Profiling relied on immunoSEQ multiplex PCR, and the TCRdb table lists in-frame clones only, not all of them. The sample carries approximately 230,000 clones, roughly 87% recorded once. What was sequenced was PBMCs or T cells enriched from blood (not recorded which). The receptors come from a young woman with acute COVID-19.

This clone showed up just once. V and J are TRBV5-1 and TRBJ1-1; 8 bases agree with TRBD1. The CDR3 covers 16 residues. The trim removed 4 bases at V and 3 bases at J, leaving 11 bases unmatched. Germline values: CDR1 SGHRS, CDR2 YFSETQ. The CDR3 bases are TGCGCCAGCAGCCACGACAGGGGATCGTGGTACACTGAAGCTTTCTTT. Its translation is CASSHDRGSWYTEAFF.

The chain couples TRBV28 to TRBJ2-3, with D possibly being TRBD1 (6 bases). V was clipped by 5 bases and J by 3 bases, with 12 bases between them. This CDR3 has 14 residues. CDR1 is MDHEN and CDR2 is SYDVKM in the germline V gene. Written as DNA, the CDR3 is TGTGCCAGCAGTCCACTACAGGGAACAGATACGCAGTATTTT. Amino acid sequence: CASSPLQGTDTQYF.

Here the CDR3 reads CASSGGRTPVVTSSYEQYF. The CDR3 region has the DNA TGTGCCAGCAGTGGAGGAAGAACCCCGGTGGTCACCTCCTCCTACGAGCAGTACTTC. This chain joins TRBV2 and TRBJ2-7; D gene unclear. Germline CDR1 is SNHLY and CDR2 is FYNNEI. The V end lost 4 bases, the J end lost 0 bases, and 25 bases lay between the germline ends. CDR3 length: 19 amino acids.

The chain employs TRBV6-1 and TRBJ1-5, with unresolved D. The germline V gene has CDR1 MNHNS and CDR2 SASEGT. The V gene lost 3 bases and the J gene lost 1 base, with 10 bases spanning the gap. This CDR3 comprises 15 residues. Here the CDR3 reads CASSDEGRSNQPQHF. The CDR3 coding sequence is TGTGCCAGCAGTGACGAGGGCAGGAGCAATCAGCCCCAGCATTTT.

This chain connects TRBV6-5 to TRBJ1-6, with D possibly matching TRBD1 (5 bases). The V end was cut by 8 bases, the J end by 12 bases, with 17 bases between. The CDR3 length is 13 residues. Germline CDR1 and CDR2: MNHEY and SVGAGI. Here the CDR3 DNA reads TGTGCCAGCGGGGGGAGAATCGGCGGACCCCTCCACTTT. As protein: CASGGRIGGPLHF.

A few counts support this clone. The rearrangement links TRBV5-1 to TRBJ2-2, with TRBD2 matching 11 bases. The J segment lost 5 bases and the V segment lost 0 bases, leaving 0 bases of the junction unmatched. This CDR3 is 15 amino acids long. Germline V gives CDR1 SGHRS, CDR2 YFSETQ. The CDR3 DNA reads as TGCGCCAGCAGCTTGGGACTAGCGGGGACCGGGGAGCTGTTTTTT. Translated: CASSLGLAGTGELFF.

The chain couples TRBV28 to TRBJ2-7; TRBD2 agrees at 9 bases. The V gene end was trimmed by 6 bases and the J gene end by 5 bases; junction bases not matched to a gene: 11. The CDR3 length is 15 residues. Looked up from germline, CDR1 is MDHEN and CDR2 is SYDVKM. The CDR3 here is CASSPTGGRGDEQYF. The DNA for the CDR3 is TGTGCCAGCAGCCCTACTGGCGGGAGGGGGGACGAGCAGTACTTC.

This chain links TRBV5-6 with TRBJ2-5; D might be TRBD2 (7 bases). The CDR3 length is 15 residues. V lost 4 bases, J lost 2 bases, and 15 bases lay in between. In germline, CDR1 is SGHDT, CDR2 YYEEEE. The CDR3 protein is CASSLDGGLQETQYF. In DNA, the CDR3 is TGTGCCAGCAGCCTGGACGGGGGGCTACAAGAGACCCAGTACTTC.

The chain joins TRBV5-8 to TRBJ1-1, with unresolved D. This CDR3 comprises 13 residues. CDR1 is SGHTS, CDR2 YDEGEE, per germline. With 4 bases removed from V and 3 bases from J, the gap between germline ends came to 10 bases. The CDR3 loop is CASSLSRYTEAFF. The CDR3 DNA sequence: TGTGCCAGCAGCCTGTCGAGGTACACTGAAGCTTTCTTT.

The chain joins TRBV11-2 to TRBJ2-1, with TRBD1 matching 8 bases. CDR3 size: 16 residues. The germline CDR1 and CDR2 sequences are SGHAT and FQNNGV. V lost 0 bases and J lost 7; bases outside the gene matches: 8. For the CDR3, the DNA is TGTGCCAGCAGCTTAGATCTAGGACAGGGTTATAATGAGCAGTTCTTC. Its translation is CASSLDLGQGYNEQFF. The variable domain in full, with the rest retrieved from reference TRBV11-2 and TRBJ2-1, is EAGVAQSPRYKIIEKRQSVAFWCNPISGHATLYWYQQILGQGPKLLIQFQNNGVVDDSQLPKDRFSAERLKGVDSTLKIQPAKLEDSAVYLCASSLDLGQGYNEQFFGPGTRLTVL.

This chain uses TRBV12-2 with TRBJ1-2. TRBV12-2 is a known pseudogene. The CDR3 length is 15 residues. This CDR3 is CASPQEGWMSYGYTF. The CDR3 DNA reads TGTGCAAGTCCCCAGGAGGGGTGGATGAGCTATGGCTACACCTTC.

In its sample, this clone was seen once. CDR3 coding DNA: TGTGCCAGTAGTATTGGCAGGCAGGTAGATACGCAGTATTTT. It is translated as CASSIGRQVDTQYF. The chain carries TRBV19 and TRBJ2-3; D call uncertain. The CDR3 has 14 amino acids. CDR1 and CDR2 from the germline V gene are LNHDA and SQIVND (reference sequence). The V end lost 3 bases, the J end lost 5 bases, and 12 bases lay between the germline ends.

V and J are TRBV6-2 or TRBV6-3 and TRBJ2-7; D might be TRBD1 (5 bases). Germline CDR1 reads MNHEY; CDR2 reads SVGEGT. V lost 4 bases to trimming and J lost 3 bases, with 7 bases between them. The CDR3 covers 12 residues. This chain's CDR3 is CASSSDSYEQYF. In nucleotides, the CDR3 is TGTGCCAGCAGTTCCGACAGCTACGAGCAGTACTTC.

V is TRBV7-9 and J is TRBJ1-1, with D perhaps matching TRBD1 (5 bases). Germline V gives CDR1 SEHNR, CDR2 FQNEAQ (reference sequence). The CDR3 covers 13 residues. The V end lost 3 bases, the J end lost 5 bases, and 10 bases lay between the germline ends. The CDR3 reads CASSLGGGTEAFF. The CDR3 bases are TGTGCCAGCAGCTTGGGCGGGGGAACTGAAGCTTTCTTT.

About this clone itself: Germline and junction disagree at one end, which may indicate a read error. The chain uses TRBV29-1 and TRBJ1-2; 8 bases map to TRBD1. CDR3 length: 11 amino acids. Germline assignment: CDR1 SQVTM and CDR2 ANQGSEA. The CDR3 DNA sequence: TGCAGCGTTGGGGACAGGCATGGTTACACCTTC. Residues: CSVGDRHGYTF.

CDR3 sequence reads: CASLPRGNTEAFF. CDR3 coding DNA: TGTGCCAGCCTTCCGAGAGGGAACACTGAAGCTTTCTTT. The genes are TRBV2 and TRBJ1-1; no firm D call. The germline gives CDR1 SNHLY, CDR2 FYNNEI. The CDR3 runs to 13 residues. The V gene lost 8 bases and the J gene lost 1 base, with 11 bases spanning the gap.

This chain links TRBV6-5 with TRBJ1-2; TRBD1 aligns across 11 bases. The CDR3 is made up of 14 amino acids. V lost 6 bases, J lost 1 base, and 1 base stayed unmatched. Germline CDR1 and CDR2: MNHEY and SVGAGI. The CDR3 DNA is TGTGCCAGCAGAGGGACAGGGGGTAACTATGGCTACACCTTC. As protein: CASRGTGGNYGYTF.

V gene TRBV28 combines with J gene TRBJ2-3; 9 bases line up with TRBD2. V lost 9 bases to trimming and J lost 6 bases; unmatched junction nucleotides: 13. This CDR3 region has 15 residues. Germline V lookup: CDR1 MDHEN, CDR2 SYDVKM. The CDR3 DNA follows: TGTGCCAGTTCTGATAGCGGGAGACCCCGGGATACGCAGTATTTT. It yields the protein CASSDSGRPRDTQYF. Full variable domain (missing parts from reference TRBV28 and TRBJ2-3): DVKVTQSSRYLVKRTGEKVFLECVQDMDHENMFWYRQDPGLGLRLIYFSYDVKMKEKGDIPEGYSVSREKKERFSLILESASTNQTSMYLCASSDSGRPRDTQYFGPGTRLTVL.

The rearrangement uses TRBV20-1 and TRBJ1-1, with D unresolved. CDR1 DFQATT and CDR2 SNEGSKA come from the germline V gene (reference sequence). The CDR3 contains 11 residues. V was pared by 2 bases and J by 4 bases, with 5 bases between. CDR3 in DNA: TGCAGTGCTAGACAGGTCACTGAAGCTTTCTTT. Translating it yields CSARQVTEAFF.